These 23 T cell receptor beta chains came from one sample sequenced in a study of T cells in Graves' hyperthyroidism and ophthalmopathy. Researchers amplified the TCR beta CDR3 regions from RNA transcripts. Initially, a first-round RT-PCR of the TCR CDR3 employed the HTBI primer set. MiXCR, run by TCRdb on the multiplex PCR reads, gives a single entry per CDR3 protein. The table records approximately 590,000 distinct CDR3 sequences, approximately 14% of them present only once. Material: blood. The receptors here all came from a woman in her twenties or thirties with Graves' hyperthyroidism.

This clonotype was recorded many times. This rearrangement joins TRBV2 to TRBJ1-1; maybe TRBD1 (5 bases). There are 11 residues in the CDR3. V was clipped by 8 bases and J by 4 bases, with 8 bases between them. Germline values: CDR1 SNHLY, CDR2 FYNNEI. CDR3 amino acids: CASGGSTEAFF. DNA of the CDR3: TGTGCCAGCGGGGGGAGCACTGAAGCTTTCTTT.

Many counts were recorded for this clonotype. The rearrangement joins TRBV6-1 to TRBJ2-1, with 10 bases that match TRBD2. This CDR3 region has 13 residues. Trimming removed 6 bases from V and 7 bases from J; junction bases left unmatched: 3. Germline assignment: CDR1 MNHNS and CDR2 SASEGT. CDR3 region: CASRLAGVNEQFF. CDR3 DNA sequence: TGTGCCAGCAGGCTAGCGGGAGTAAATGAGCAGTTCTTC.

This clonotype was observed a few times. A much bigger clone sits one base away, suggesting this may be a read error. The chain employs TRBV7-3 and TRBJ2-1, with 7 bases that match TRBD1. The CDR3 spans 15 residues. CDR1 SGHTA and CDR2 FQGTGA come from the germline V gene. CDR3 coding DNA: TGTGCCAGCAGCCAAAGACAGGGTTTGTCGGATGAGCGGTTCTTC. Its translation: CASSQRQGLSDERFF.

This clonotype occurred many times. The J gene is TRBJ1-1, the V gene TRBV6-1, with D uncertain. The CDR3 contains 14 residues. V was clipped by 5 bases and J by 6 bases, with 16 bases between them. Germline CDR1 reads MNHNS; CDR2 reads SASEGT. The CDR3 spells CASSRDNPGAEAFF. CDR3 nucleotide sequence: TGTGCCAGCAGTCGCGACAACCCGGGCGCTGAAGCTTTCTTT.

This clonotype was counted at least ten times. CDR3 loop: CASRKGTTDIYGYTF. CDR3 coding DNA: TGTGCCAGCAGAAAGGGGACCACCGACATCTATGGCTACACCTTC. This chain uses TRBV7-9 with TRBJ1-2; D might be TRBD1 (5 bases). V gave up 6 bases and J gave up 4 bases, with 18 bases separating them. The CDR3 has 15 residues. Per germline, CDR1 SEHNR and CDR2 FQNEAQ (reference sequence).

CDR3 in amino acids: CASRDRASNTGELFF. The CDR3, as DNA: TGTGCCAGCAGGGACCGGGCGTCGAACACCGGGGAGCTGTTTTTT. The chain recombines TRBV5-4 with TRBJ2-2; no clear D. This CDR3 has 15 residues. Per the germline V gene, CDR1 is SGHNT and CDR2 is YYREEE (reference sequence). Between the trimmed V and J ends, which lost 5 bases and 0 bases, there was a span of 11 bases.

The table lists this clonotype with a few counts. A single base separates this from a much larger clone, so it may be a read error. The rearrangement joins TRBV12-3 or TRBV12-4 to TRBJ2-1, with unresolved D. The CDR3 extends over 14 amino acids. V was shortened by 6 bases and J by 6 bases, with 15 bases between the two germline ends. The CDR3 here is CASSPAKATNEQFF. CDR3 bases: TGTGCCAGCAGCCCAGCAAAGGCAACCAATGAGCAGTTCTTC.

This clonotype has a count of ten or more. The gene calls are TRBV6-1 and TRBJ2-2, with D possibly TRBD1 on 5 matching bases. This CDR3 spans 15 amino acids. V lost 4 bases and J 5 bases, leaving 14 bases between the germline ends. Germline V lookup: CDR1 MNHNS, CDR2 SASEGT. This CDR3 reads CASSGISQGTGELFF. For the CDR3, the DNA is TGTGCCAGCAGTGGAATTTCCCAGGGAACCGGGGAGCTGTTTTTT.

There are many counts of this clonotype. This sequence joins TRBV20-1 and TRBJ2-3; 11 nucleotides match TRBD2. The CDR3 runs to 14 residues. Per the germline V gene, CDR1 is DFQATT and CDR2 is SNEGSKA (reference sequence). Losses at the gene ends were 4 bases for V and 2 bases for J; bases not matched to a gene: 2. The CDR3 reads CSAMTSGNTDTQYF. The DNA for the CDR3 is TGCAGTGCTATGACTAGCGGGAACACAGATACGCAGTATTTT.

This clonotype was seen repeatedly, ten times or more. The chain couples TRBV4-1 to TRBJ1-5; 11 bases fit TRBD1. J gave up 3 bases and V 1 base, and 2 bases lay outside the gene matches. Germline lookup yields CDR1 MGHRA and CDR2 YSYEKL. The CDR3 extends over 16 amino acids. Here the CDR3 DNA reads TGCGCCAGCAGCCAAGGGGACAGGGGGTTCAATCAGCCCCAGCATTTT. Protein sequence: CASSQGDRGFNQPQHF.

There are many counts of this clonotype. V is TRBV6-5 and J is TRBJ2-1; 7 positions agree with TRBD1. The CDR3 extends over 15 amino acids. Germline assignment: CDR1 MNHEY and CDR2 SVGAGI. Unmatched junction bases numbered 9, after V lost 5 bases and J lost 5 bases. The CDR3 here is CASSIPTGRHNEQFF. In nucleotides, the CDR3 is TGTGCCAGCAGTATACCGACAGGGCGGCACAATGAGCAGTTCTTC.

In this sample, this clonotype turned up many times. This chain joins TRBV11-2 and TRBJ2-1; TRBD2 is a possible D gene (6 bases). CDR3 length: 13 amino acids. Germline loops: CDR1 SGHAT, CDR2 FQNNGV. V dropped 5 bases and J dropped 7 bases, with 12 bases sitting between them. CDR3 amino acids: CASSPMAGNEQFF. The CDR3 DNA is TGTGCCAGCAGCCCGATGGCGGGGAATGAGCAGTTCTTC.

The chain joins TRBV10-3 to TRBJ1-2; possible D gene TRBD1, 5 bases. V lost 8 bases and J 6 bases, leaving 16 bases between the germline ends. The CDR3 totals 13 residues. In germline, CDR1 is ENHRY, CDR2 SYGVKD. The CDR3 loop reads CAIGGSQVDGYTF. Here the CDR3 DNA reads TGTGCCATCGGGGGGTCCCAGGTGGATGGCTACACCTTC.

This clonotype was recorded many times. The V call is TRBV28, the J call TRBJ1-1, with D perhaps TRBD1 (6 bases). Germline-derived CDR1 and CDR2 are MDHEN and SYDVKM. V lost 7 bases and J 4 bases, leaving 10 bases between the germline ends. This CDR3 spans 12 amino acids. The CDR3 bases are TGTGCCAGCAAAACAGGGCGCACTGAAGCTTTCTTT. Amino acids: CASKTGRTEAFF.

This clonotype was picked up many times. J is TRBJ2-7 and V is TRBV7-2, with 14 bases fitting TRBD2. The length of the CDR3 is 17 residues. Germline V lookup: CDR1 SGHTA, CDR2 FQGNSA. V shed 5 bases and J 2 bases; nucleotides not matched to a gene: 8. The CDR3 coding sequence is TGTGCCAGCAGCAAGATGGGACTAGCGGGAGTCACCTACGAGCAGTACTTC. It codes for CASSKMGLAGVTYEQYF.

Only a few counts were recorded for this clonotype. This chain joins TRBV4-1 and TRBJ1-3, with TRBD1 as a possible D gene (6 bases). CDR1 is MGHRA and CDR2 is YSYEKL in the germline V gene. The CDR3 runs 15 residues. V was pared by 3 bases and J by 3 bases, with 12 bases between. CDR3 bases: TGCGCCAGCAGCCACCCACGGACAGATGGAAACACCATATATTTT. Its protein is CASSHPRTDGNTIYF.

This clonotype was counted ten times or more. The chain uses TRBV5-1 and TRBJ1-5, with D perhaps TRBD1 (5 bases). The CDR3 is made up of 16 amino acids. V was cut by 0 bases and J by 1 base, with 11 bases left in between. Germline assignment: CDR1 SGHRS and CDR2 YFSETQ. DNA of the CDR3: TGCGCCAGCAGCTTGGGGGCACAGGAAAGCAATCAGCCCCAGCATTTT. Amino acid sequence: CASSLGAQESNQPQHF.

In its sample, this clonotype was seen many times. The chain couples TRBV7-2 to TRBJ2-5, with D uncertain. V shed 4 bases and J shed 2 bases, with 8 bases lying between them. This CDR3 is 13 amino acids long. Germline values: CDR1 SGHTA, CDR2 FQGNSA. The CDR3, as DNA: TGTGCCAGCAGCTATAGGGTACAAGAGACCCAGTACTTC. Encoded protein: CASSYRVQETQYF.

CDR3: CAISGTGDFSGNTIYF. The CDR3 DNA sequence: TGTGCCATCTCCGGGACAGGGGACTTCTCTGGAAACACCATATATTTT. The V call is TRBV10-3, the J call TRBJ1-3; 10 bases are shared with TRBD1. This CDR3 comprises 16 residues. Germline CDR1 reads ENHRY; CDR2 reads SYGVKD. The V and J ends lost 8 bases and 0 bases, in that order; junction bases with no gene match: 7.

This clonotype came up a few times. This rearrangement joins TRBV6-5 to TRBJ1-1; the D is unclear. Trimming removed 1 base from V and 1 base from J, with 19 bases in between. CDR3 size: 18 residues. CDR1 is MNHEY and CDR2 is SVGAGI in the germline V gene. Here the CDR3 reads CASSYLTSYGGRNTEAFF. CDR3 nucleotide sequence: TGTGCCAGCAGTTACTTAACGTCTTATGGCGGGAGGAACACTGAAGCTTTCTTT.

This clonotype was detected many times. The chain recombines TRBV3-1 with TRBJ2-1; 8 bases are shared with TRBD2. The length of the CDR3 is 21 residues. Germline CDR1 is LGHDT and CDR2 is YNNKEL (reference sequence). V lost 0 bases and J lost 6; bases outside the gene matches: 22. In DNA form, the CDR3 reads TGTGCCAGCAGCCAAGATTCCCGGCGGGAGGCTCCACGGTTTTTGGGCAATGAGCAGTTCTTC. It encodes CASSQDSRREAPRFLGNEQFF.

This clonotype was counted between two and nine times. This chain uses TRBV11-1 with TRBJ2-3; 10 bases are a match to TRBD2. The CDR3 extends over 17 amino acids. CDR1 SGHAT and CDR2 FQDESV come from the germline V gene (reference sequence). V trimming: 0 bases; J trimming: 0 bases; junction bases outside the gene matches: 3. The DNA of the CDR3 is TGTGCCAGCAGCTTAGCGGCTAGCGGGAGTAGCACAGATACGCAGTATTTT. Amino acid sequence: CASSLAASGSSTDTQYF.

This clonotype occurred many times. The V call is TRBV28, the J call TRBJ1-1, with TRBD1 as a possible D gene (6 bases). The CDR3 spans 14 residues. The germline CDR1 and CDR2 sequences are MDHEN and SYDVKM. V lost 7 bases to trimming and J lost 0 bases, with 12 bases between them. CDR3 region: CASTAEGVNTEAFF. For the CDR3, the DNA is TGTGCCAGCACGGCGGAGGGGGTGAACACTGAAGCTTTCTTT.